The next 25 T cell receptor beta chains were all read from a single sample in a study of T cell responses to AZD1222 COVID-19 vaccine. Profiled with immunoSEQ multiplex PCR; TCRdb holds only in-frame clones, not every one. The table includes approximately 80,000 clones, more than 80% detected once. The material was peripheral blood, obtained on day 0 of AZD1222 vaccination. These receptors originate from an adult in good health.

The V gene is TRBV6-6, the J gene TRBJ1-4, with D maybe TRBD1 (5 bases). Germline values: CDR1 MNHNY, CDR2 SVGAGI (reference sequence). CDR3 length: 14 residues. V lost 5 bases to trimming and J lost 8 bases, with 15 bases between them. The CDR3 sequence: CASSPPGGNEKLFF. In DNA, the CDR3 is TGTGCCAGCAGTCCCCCTGGGGGTAACGAAAAACTGTTTTTT.

The rearrangement uses TRBV19 and TRBJ1-1, with D perhaps TRBD1 (5 bases). Germline V gene lookup returns CDR1 LNHDA and CDR2 SQIVND (reference sequence). This CDR3 is 14 amino acids long. V lost 5 bases, J lost 1 base, and 11 bases lay in between. CDR3 in amino acids: CASSPGGRNTEAFF. The DNA of the CDR3 is TGTGCCAGTAGTCCGGGGGGTCGGAACACTGAAGCTTTCTTT.

The rearrangement joins TRBV18 to TRBJ2-1; 7 bases are a match to TRBD1. The CDR3 covers 14 residues. Germline CDR1 KGHSH, CDR2 LQKENI. J gave up 8 bases and V 4 bases, and 8 bases lay outside the gene matches. The CDR3 reads CASSLTGQLDEQFF. The CDR3 coding sequence is TGTGCCAGCTCACTGACAGGGCAATTGGATGAGCAGTTCTTC. The whole variable domain, remainder taken from reference TRBV18 and TRBJ2-1, is NAGVMQNPRHLVRRRGQEARLRCSPMKGHSHVYWYRQLPEEGLKFMVYLQKENIIDESGMPKERFSAEFPKEGPSILRIQQVVRGDSAAYFCASSLTGQLDEQFFGPGTRLTVL.

The chain uses TRBV6-4 and TRBJ1-5, with D possibly TRBD1 on 5 matching bases. CDR1 MRHNA and CDR2 SNTAGT come from the germline V gene. The CDR3 sequence is 14 residues long. V lost 9 bases, J lost 3 bases, and 15 bases lay in between. CDR3 coding DNA: TGTGCCAGGGAACAGGAAGAGAACAATCAGCCCCAGCATTTT. The encoded protein is CAREQEENNQPQHF.

This rearrangement joins TRBV7-2 to TRBJ2-7; the D is unclear. The CDR3 sequence is 15 residues long. The germline V gene has CDR1 SGHTA and CDR2 FQGNSA. V was shortened by 4 bases and J by 0 bases, with 13 bases between the two germline ends. The CDR3 loop is CASSSSEQSSYEQYF. For the CDR3, the DNA is TGTGCCAGCAGCTCCAGCGAGCAAAGCTCCTACGAGCAGTACTTC.

The chain carries TRBV28 and TRBJ2-6; D is perhaps TRBD2 (5 bases). Trimming pared 5 bases from V and 12 bases from J, leaving 11 bases between. Germline assignment: CDR1 MDHEN and CDR2 SYDVKM. The CDR3 contains 12 residues. CDR3 residues: CASSSGGSVLTF. The CDR3 DNA reads TGTGCCAGCAGTAGCGGAGGTAGCGTCCTGACTTTC.

V usage is TRBV11-2 and J usage is TRBJ2-7; D perhaps matches TRBD2 (6 bases). V lost 1 base and J 3 bases, leaving 13 bases between the germline ends. Germline CDR1 reads SGHAT; CDR2 reads FQNNGV. The CDR3 runs to 15 residues. CDR3 sequence reads: CASSLGGLLNYEQYF. The CDR3 nucleotides are TGTGCCAGCAGCTTAGGGGGACTCTTGAACTACGAGCAGTACTTC.

The chain carries TRBV4-2 and TRBJ2-7; D is possibly TRBD2 (5 bases). The CDR3 has 16 amino acids. Germline V gene lookup returns CDR1 LGHNA and CDR2 YNFKEQ. The V end lost 0 bases, the J end lost 2 bases, and 14 bases lay between the germline ends. The CDR3 sequence: CASSQDTRAVTYEQYF. Here the CDR3 DNA reads TGTGCCAGCAGCCAAGATACTAGGGCGGTTACCTACGAGCAGTACTTC.

The CDR3 sequence is CASSFPLGTDNSPLHF. Written as DNA, the CDR3 is TGTGCCAGCAGTTTCCCCCTCGGGACAGATAATTCACCCCTCCACTTT. V usage is TRBV28 and J usage is TRBJ1-6; 7 bases align to TRBD1. Per germline, CDR1 MDHEN and CDR2 SYDVKM. The CDR3 spans 16 residues. The V and J ends lost 3 bases and 5 bases, in that order; junction bases with no gene match: 7.

The chain is built from TRBV6-1 and TRBJ2-7, with unresolved D. CDR1 is MNHNS and CDR2 is SASEGT in the germline V gene. The V end lost 0 bases, the J end lost 5 bases, and 14 bases lay between the germline ends. The CDR3 extends over 15 amino acids. The CDR3 reads CASSEASTFGNEQYF. CDR3 DNA sequence: TGTGCCAGCAGTGAAGCGTCTACTTTCGGCAACGAGCAGTACTTC.

The chain uses TRBV3-1 (or the pseudogene TRBV3-2) and TRBJ2-7; D is uncertain. Germline V gene data show CDR1 as LGHDT and CDR2 as YNNKEL (reference sequence). Trimming shortened V by 0 bases and J by 3 bases, and 21 bases separated the two germline ends. The CDR3 runs to 18 residues. The DNA for the CDR3 is TGTGCCAGCAGCCAAGATTCTTGGTACAACCGCACAGACTACGAGCAGTACTTC. Protein: CASSQDSWYNRTDYEQYF.

V usage is TRBV7-2 and J usage is TRBJ2-1; D is possibly TRBD2 (6 bases). V shed 3 bases and J shed 7 bases, with 13 bases lying between them. There are 14 residues in the CDR3. CDR1 and CDR2 (germline): SGHTA, FQGNSA. CDR3 sequence: CASSLGLSGNEQFF. DNA for the CDR3: TGTGCCAGCAGCTTGGGACTTTCCGGGAATGAGCAGTTCTTC.

This chain uses TRBV9 with TRBJ1-2; tentative D call: TRBD1 (6 bases). CDR3 length: 14 residues. Per the germline V gene, CDR1 is SGDLS and CDR2 is YYNGEE. V was cut by 3 bases and J by 8 bases, with 17 bases left in between. The DNA for the CDR3 is TGTGCCAGCAGCGCGCAGGGGCGGGGAGAAGGCTACACCTTC. Translating gives CASSAQGRGEGYTF.

This clone was seen only a few times. The genes are TRBV19 and TRBJ1-5; TRBD1 might be the D (6 bases). CDR1 and CDR2 from the germline V gene are LNHDA and SQIVND (reference sequence). The CDR3 consists of 16 residues. Trimming stripped 5 bases from V and 4 bases from J, with 18 bases between. CDR3 amino acids: CASSFLQGGLNQPQHF. The CDR3 DNA is TGTGCCAGTAGTTTTCTTCAAGGGGGACTAAATCAGCCCCAGCATTTT.

The V call is TRBV2, the J call TRBJ2-1; 10 nucleotides agree with TRBD2. The junction had 0 bases not matched to a gene; V was cut back by 6 bases and J by 1 base. The CDR3 runs to 14 residues. Germline assignment: CDR1 SNHLY and CDR2 FYNNEI. DNA for the CDR3: TGTGCCAGCAGGGGACTAGCGTCCTACAATGAGCAGTTCTTC. Protein: CASRGLASYNEQFF.

Only one count was recorded for this clone. The chain employs TRBV28 and TRBJ2-2; D not resolved. The V and J ends lost 5 bases and 5 bases respectively, with 12 bases between them. The CDR3 has 14 residues. In germline, CDR1 is MDHEN, CDR2 SYDVKM. The CDR3 here is CASSRGLGTGELFF. The DNA of the CDR3 is TGTGCCAGCAGTCGCGGCCTGGGGACCGGGGAGCTGTTTTTT. The complete variable domain, with remaining parts taken from reference TRBV28 and TRBJ2-2, reads DVKVTQSSRYLVKRTGEKVFLECVQDMDHENMFWYRQDPGLGLRLIYFSYDVKMKEKGDIPEGYSVSREKKERFSLILESASTNQTSMYLCASSRGLGTGELFFGEGSRLTVL.

The chain uses TRBV30 and TRBJ1-2, with TRBD1 matching over 8 bases. Germline assignment: CDR1 GTSNPN and CDR2 SVGIG (reference sequence). V was clipped by 8 bases and J by 6 bases; unmatched bases: 8. The CDR3 consists of 12 residues. The CDR3 reads CARWGQADGYTF. For the CDR3, the DNA is TGTGCCCGCTGGGGACAGGCGGATGGCTACACCTTC.

This clone was detected only a few times. The J gene is TRBJ1-2, the V gene TRBV7-8; D is undetermined. The CDR3 sequence is 15 residues long. CDR1 is SGHVS and CDR2 is FQNEAQ in the germline V gene. Trimming took off 4 bases at V and 4 bases at J, with 16 bases between the two ends. The DNA of the CDR3 is TGTGCCAGCAGCTCCCAGACAAGCCTTATCTATGGCTACACCTTC. Amino acid sequence: CASSSQTSLIYGYTF.

The table lists this clone with a few counts. The chain recombines TRBV6-1 with TRBJ2-5, with 7 bases aligning to TRBD2. The CDR3 contains 16 residues. Looked up from germline, CDR1 is MNHNS and CDR2 is SASEGT. The J segment lost 5 bases and the V segment lost 2 bases, leaving 11 bases of the junction unmatched. The CDR3 sequence: CASSELDGGRGETQYF. CDR3 in DNA: TGTGCCAGCAGTGAACTTGATGGCGGGAGAGGTGAGACCCAGTACTTC.

V and J are TRBV7-9 and TRBJ2-1; possible D gene TRBD2, 5 bases. CDR3 length: 15 amino acids. With 3 bases removed from V and 4 bases from J, the gap between germline ends came to 13 bases. From germline, CDR1 is SEHNR and CDR2 FQNEAQ (reference sequence). The CDR3 loop reads CASSLGFGSYNEQFF. For the CDR3, the DNA is TGTGCCAGCAGCTTGGGGTTTGGGAGTTACAATGAGCAGTTCTTC.

V and J are TRBV7-9 and TRBJ1-4; unclear D gene. The CDR3 consists of 12 residues. Trimming cost V 5 bases and J 8 bases, with 9 bases left between them. CDR1 is SEHNR and CDR2 is FQNEAQ in the germline V gene (reference sequence). CDR3 sequence: CASSPSQEKLFF. CDR3 nucleotides: TGTGCCAGCAGCCCTTCACAGGAAAAACTGTTTTTT.

J is TRBJ1-2 and V is TRBV29-1; 9 bases are shared with TRBD1. This CDR3 spans 11 amino acids. The germline gives CDR1 SQVTM, CDR2 ANQGSEA. J gave up 10 bases and V 6 bases, and 6 bases lay outside the gene matches. In nucleotides, the CDR3 is TGCAGCGTGGGACAGGGAGGCGACTACACCTTC. Encoded protein: CSVGQGGDYTF.

This clone occurred a few times. The rearrangement joins TRBV7-2 to TRBJ2-5; 8 nucleotides match TRBD1. V trimming: 2 bases; J trimming: 0 bases; junction bases outside the gene matches: 11. This CDR3 spans 18 amino acids. The germline V gene encodes CDR1 SGHTA and CDR2 FQGNSA. CDR3 protein: CASSLRRQGALNQETQYF. CDR3 coding DNA: TGTGCCAGCAGCTTAAGGCGGCAGGGGGCCCTTAACCAAGAGACCCAGTACTTC. The full variable domain, completed using reference TRBV7-2 and TRBJ2-5, is GAGVSQSPSNKVTEKGKDVELRCDPISGHTALYWYRQSLGQGLEFLIYFQGNSAPDKSGLPSDRFSAERTGGSVSTLTIQRTQQEDSAVYLCASSLRRQGALNQETQYFGPGTRLLVL.

CDR3 region: CASSRSSLGVSGLLYEQYF. CDR3 DNA sequence: TGTGCCAGCAGTCGCAGCAGCTTAGGGGTTAGCGGGCTCCTCTACGAGCAGTACTTC. This chain uses TRBV6-6 with TRBJ2-7, with 7 bases fitting TRBD2. Looked up from germline, CDR1 is MNHNY and CDR2 is SVGAGI (reference sequence). This CDR3 is 19 amino acids long. Trimming at V came to 5 bases and at J to 3 bases, leaving 22 bases not matched to a gene.

The rearrangement uses TRBV24-1 and TRBJ2-1; 8 bases agree with TRBD2. The CDR3 runs to 15 residues. Trimming took 4 bases from V and 6 from J; bases not matched to a gene: 7. The V gene's germline CDR1 is KGHDR and CDR2 SFDVKD. CDR3 amino acids: CATSDATSALNEQFF. The CDR3 bases are TGTGCCACCAGTGACGCGACTAGCGCGCTCAATGAGCAGTTCTTC.